The 18 T cell receptor beta chains below all came from one sample that was sequenced in a study of blood T cell repertoires in COVID-19. The assay was immunoSEQ multiplex PCR, and TCRdb's table has in-frame clones only and misses some. Here the sample spans 75,000 to 95,000 clones, about 88% being singletons. Sequenced material: peripheral blood. The receptors come from a woman at least 80 years old with acute or convalescent COVID-19.

The chain combines TRBV3-1 (or the pseudogene TRBV3-2) with TRBJ1-5; D is undetermined. The CDR3 extends over 15 amino acids. Germline CDR1 and CDR2: LGHDT and YNNKEL (reference sequence). The ends were cut back, 10 bases at V and 0 bases at J, with 16 bases in the middle. The CDR3 DNA sequence: TGTGCCACTCCATTGACGGAGTATAGCAATCAGCCCCAGCATTTT. Protein product: CATPLTEYSNQPQHF.

The gene calls are TRBV3-1 (or the pseudogene TRBV3-2) and TRBJ1-1; D is undetermined. CDR1 is LGHDT and CDR2 is YNNKEL in the germline V gene (reference sequence). The V and J ends lost 0 bases and 8 bases respectively, with 13 bases between them. The CDR3 has 14 amino acids. DNA for the CDR3: TGTGCCAGCAGCCAAGATTCTTACAGCCTAGAAGCTTTCTTT. This translates into CASSQDSYSLEAFF.

The chain employs TRBV5-1 and TRBJ2-2, with D perhaps TRBD2 (5 bases). The CDR3 runs to 19 residues. Looked up from germline, CDR1 is SGHRS and CDR2 is YFSETQ. Trimming cost V 0 bases and J 5 bases, with 23 bases left between them. The CDR3 DNA reads TGCGCCAGCAGCTTGGCGGAACCTTGGAGGCTACTAGGGACCGGGGAGCTGTTTTTT. This translates into CASSLAEPWRLLGTGELFF.

The J gene is TRBJ2-3, the V gene TRBV9, with 13 bases that match TRBD2. V trimming: 4 bases; J trimming: 2 bases; junction bases outside the gene matches: 16. CDR1 and CDR2 from the germline V gene are SGDLS and YYNGEE. This CDR3 region has 20 residues. CDR3 bases: TGTGCCAGCAGCTCCCCGAGGGGGACTAGCGGGATTCAGAACACAGATACGCAGTATTTT. It encodes CASSSPRGTSGIQNTDTQYF. The full variable domain, rest sourced from reference TRBV9 and TRBJ2-3, is DSGVTQTPKHLITATGQRVTLRCSPRSGDLSVYWYQQSLDQGLQFLIQYYNGEERAKGNILERFSAQQFPDLHSELNLSSLELGDSALYFCASSSPRGTSGIQNTDTQYFGPGTRLTVL.

The chain carries TRBV7-2 and TRBJ1-2; 8 positions agree with TRBD1. After removal of 5 bases from V and 2 bases from J, the junction contained 4 bases not matched to a gene. Germline V gene data show CDR1 as SGHTA and CDR2 as FQGNSA. The CDR3 is 14 amino acids. CDR3 in DNA: TGTGCCAGCAGCAGACGACAGGGGAACTATGGCTACACCTTC. Translation: CASSRRQGNYGYTF.

This clone was seen once. This CDR3 is CASREAGLTQETQYF. CDR3 sequence (DNA): TGTGCCAGCAGAGAGGCAGGGCTGACTCAAGAGACCCAGTACTTC. The gene calls are TRBV7-8 and TRBJ2-5, with a weak D call TRBD1 (5 bases). CDR3 size: 15 residues. Germline CDR1 is SGHVS and CDR2 is FQNEAQ. V lost 6 bases and J 2 bases, leaving 16 bases between the germline ends. Filled out from reference TRBV7-8 and TRBJ2-5, the complete variable domain reads GAGVSQSPRYKVAKRGQDVALRCDPISGHVSLFWYQQALGQGPEFLTYFQNEAQLDKSGLPSDRFFAERPEGSVSTLKIQRTQQEDSAVYLCASREAGLTQETQYFGPGTRLLVL.

The chain couples TRBV4-2 to TRBJ1-1; D is uncertain. With 1 base removed from V and 0 bases from J, the gap between germline ends came to 15 bases. Germline V gives CDR1 LGHNA, CDR2 YNFKEQ. The CDR3 is made up of 17 amino acids. The CDR3, as DNA: TGTGCCAGCAGCCAAGGTCGCAGCAGGAACATGAACACTGAAGCTTTCTTT. Encoded protein: CASSQGRSRNMNTEAFF.

The V and J genes are TRBV5-5 and TRBJ2-1, with D possibly being TRBD1 (5 bases). V was trimmed by 0 bases and J by 9 bases, leaving 13 bases between them. The CDR3 sequence is 14 residues long. Germline V gives CDR1 SGHKS, CDR2 YYEKEE (reference sequence). The CDR3 is CASSLGVGQSEQFF. The CDR3 DNA reads TGTGCCAGCAGCTTGGGGGTGGGGCAGAGTGAGCAGTTCTTC.

V usage is TRBV7-6 and J usage is TRBJ1-4, with 7 nucleotides matching TRBD1. V lost 1 base, J lost 8 bases, and 4 bases stayed unmatched. Per the germline V gene, CDR1 is SGHVS and CDR2 is FNYEAQ. The CDR3 runs to 14 residues. CDR3 sequence: CASSLGQGREKLFF. In DNA form, the CDR3 reads TGTGCCAGCAGCTTAGGACAGGGAAGGGAAAAACTGTTTTTT.

J is TRBJ2-4 and V is TRBV10-3; TRBD2 agrees at 7 bases. J lost 3 bases, V lost 0 bases, and 8 bases had no gene match. The CDR3 is made up of 17 amino acids. The V gene's germline CDR1 is ENHRY and CDR2 SYGVKD. CDR3 sequence reads: CAISESRGRGGKNIQYF. DNA for the CDR3: TGTGCCATCAGTGAGTCGAGAGGGCGCGGGGGCAAAAACATTCAGTACTTC.

V and J are TRBV18 and TRBJ2-2; D gene ambiguous. The CDR3 loop spans 12 amino acids. V was clipped by 8 bases and J by 4 bases, with 8 bases between them. Germline CDR1 and CDR2: KGHSH and LQKENI. CDR3 coding DNA: TGTGCCAGCCCCCGTAGCACCGGGGAGCTGTTTTTT. Translation: CASPRSTGELFF.

V is TRBV9 and J is TRBJ2-3, with a tentative D call TRBD2 (5 bases). Germline CDR1 SGDLS, CDR2 YYNGEE. With 4 bases removed from V and 1 base from J, the gap between germline ends came to 13 bases. This CDR3 region has 15 residues. CDR3 in DNA: TGTGCCAGCAGCTCGCGGGCCACGGGCACAGATACGCAGTATTTT. It codes for CASSSRATGTDTQYF. Supplemented by reference TRBV9 and TRBJ2-3, the full variable domain reads DSGVTQTPKHLITATGQRVTLRCSPRSGDLSVYWYQQSLDQGLQFLIQYYNGEERAKGNILERFSAQQFPDLHSELNLSSLELGDSALYFCASSSRATGTDTQYFGPGTRLTVL.

This clone was recorded once. This chain connects TRBV6-2 or TRBV6-3 to TRBJ2-7, with 11 bases that match TRBD2. V dropped 0 bases and J dropped 2; count of bases not matched to a gene: 9. The CDR3 spans 18 residues. Per the germline V gene, CDR1 is MNHEY and CDR2 is SVGEGT. CDR3 nucleotide sequence: TGTGCCAGCAGTTACTCTATTCGGACTAGCGGGTGGACCTACGAGCAGTACTTC. It yields the protein CASSYSIRTSGWTYEQYF.

V is TRBV18 and J is TRBJ1-2; TRBD1 matches 8 bases. The CDR3 is made up of 15 amino acids. Germline CDR1 KGHSH, CDR2 LQKENI. J was trimmed by 6 bases and V by 1 base; bases with no gene match: 7. The CDR3 sequence is CASSPQTGQENGYTF. The CDR3 region has the DNA TGTGCCAGCTCACCACAGACGGGACAGGAGAATGGCTACACCTTC.

This clone was seen only once. The chain recombines TRBV20-1 with TRBJ2-5, with 8 bases aligning to TRBD2. The length of the CDR3 is 14 residues. J gave up 2 bases and V 3 bases, and 5 bases lay outside the gene matches. Germline V gene data show CDR1 as DFQATT and CDR2 as SNEGSKA (reference sequence). CDR3: CSASSRGAQETQYF. CDR3 bases: TGCAGTGCTAGTTCGCGGGGGGCACAAGAGACCCAGTACTTC.

This chain connects TRBV12-3 or TRBV12-4 to TRBJ1-1; D call uncertain. V dropped 1 base and J dropped 6 bases, with 3 bases sitting between them. This CDR3 has 11 residues. CDR3 in amino acids: CASSLGPEAFF. The CDR3 bases are TGTGCCAGCAGTTTAGGGCCTGAAGCTTTCTTT.

V is TRBV5-8 and J is TRBJ2-7; perhaps TRBD2 as D (6 bases). Trimming cost V 4 bases and J 7 bases, with 21 bases left between them. This CDR3 region has 15 residues. The germline gives CDR1 SGHTS, CDR2 YDEGEE. In DNA form, the CDR3 reads TGTGCCAGCAGCCTCAACCCGGGACTTCGGCCAGAGCAGTACTTC. It is translated as CASSLNPGLRPEQYF.

The chain links TRBV2 to TRBJ1-3, with TRBD1 as a possible D gene (5 bases). The CDR3 spans 14 residues. The germline V and J ends were trimmed by 3 bases and 3 bases, with 9 bases remaining between them. The germline gives CDR1 SNHLY, CDR2 FYNNEI. Here the CDR3 reads CASSEGGLGNTIYF. The CDR3 nucleotides read TGTGCCAGCAGTGAGGGGGGTCTTGGAAACACCATATATTTT.